The 27 T cell receptor beta chains in this list originate from one sample, sequenced in a study of OX40 agonist ivuxolimab in advanced cancers. Data came from immunoSEQ multiplex PCR; TCRdb stores just in-frame clones and leaves some out. The sample lists more than 45,000 clones; about 82% were seen once. Sequenced material: CD4+ or CD8+ T cells sorted from blood, taken in a trial of the OX40 agonist ivuxolimab. The receptors originated from an adult with an advanced solid tumor such as melanoma, head and neck, liver or kidney cancer.

The rearrangement joins TRBV5-4 to TRBJ1-2, with TRBD1 identical over 8 bases. The CDR3 length is 14 residues. Germline-derived CDR1 and CDR2 are SGHNT and YYREEE (reference sequence). J was trimmed by 4 bases and V by 5 bases; bases with no gene match: 7. CDR3 coding DNA: TGTGCCAGCAGTCACGACAGGGGACTCTATGGCTACACCTTC. Translated, it gives CASSHDRGLYGYTF.

The J gene is TRBJ1-4, the V gene TRBV7-6; no firm D call. Germline CDR1 is SGHVS and CDR2 is FNYEAQ. CDR3 length: 12 amino acids. V was clipped by 5 bases and J by 5 bases, with 6 bases between them. CDR3 nucleotide sequence: TGTGCCAGCAGCCTTGGGAATGAAAAACTGTTTTTT. It yields the protein CASSLGNEKLFF.

The chain couples TRBV6-6 to TRBJ2-2; 11 bases line up with TRBD2. From germline, CDR1 is MNHNY and CDR2 SVGAGI (reference sequence). The CDR3 length is 14 residues. The J segment lost 8 bases and the V segment lost 8 bases, leaving 7 bases of the junction unmatched. CDR3 sequence reads: CASYIAGGRGELFF. The CDR3 DNA reads TGTGCCAGCTATATAGCGGGGGGGAGAGGGGAGCTGTTTTTT.

The rearrangement joins TRBV28 to TRBJ1-2; 9 positions match TRBD1. The CDR3 contains 15 residues. The trim removed 2 bases at V and 5 bases at J, leaving 6 bases unmatched. Germline-derived CDR1 and CDR2 are MDHEN and SYDVKM. CDR3 nucleotide sequence: TGTGCCAGCAGTTTACCCCCGGGACAGGGTTATGGCTACACCTTC. Translating it yields CASSLPPGQGYGYTF.

V usage is TRBV19 and J usage is TRBJ2-4, with 7 bases matching TRBD2. This CDR3 region has 13 residues. The germline CDR1 and CDR2 sequences are LNHDA and SQIVND (reference sequence). V gave up 4 bases and J gave up 3 bases; unmatched junction bases: 0. CDR3 in amino acids: CASSRGGKNIQYF. CDR3 DNA sequence: TGTGCCAGTAGTAGGGGGGGCAAAAACATTCAGTACTTC.

The genes are TRBV28 and TRBJ2-7; 9 bases line up with TRBD2. This CDR3 has 15 amino acids. CDR1 and CDR2 from the germline V gene are MDHEN and SYDVKM. V was clipped by 9 bases and J by 1 base; unmatched bases: 10. CDR3 in DNA: TGTGCCAGTTGGGGGGAGACTAGCGGTTCCTACGAGCAGTACTTC. It specifies CASWGETSGSYEQYF.

The table lists this clone with a few counts. The V and J genes are TRBV18 and TRBJ2-4; possibly TRBD1 for D (8 bases). This CDR3 contains 15 residues. Trimming left V 0 bases short and J 8 bases short, with 14 bases between. Germline values: CDR1 KGHSH, CDR2 LQKENI. CDR3 coding DNA: TGTGCCAGCTCACCACCGGGACAGGCGGGGGACATTCAGTACTTC. This codes for CASSPPGQAGDIQYF.

The V and J genes are TRBV2 and TRBJ1-4, with TRBD1 matching over 9 bases. Germline loops: CDR1 SNHLY, CDR2 FYNNEI. Trimming took 6 bases from V and 0 from J; bases not matched to a gene: 2. The length of the CDR3 is 15 residues. CDR3 coding DNA: TGTGCCAGCAGCCGGACAGGGGCAACTAATGAAAAACTGTTTTTT. Protein: CASSRTGATNEKLFF. The full variable domain, its missing parts supplied by reference TRBV2 and TRBJ1-4, is EPEVTQTPSHQVTQMGQEVILRCVPISNHLYFYWYRQILGQKVEFLVSFYNNEISEKSEIFDDQFSVERPDGSNFTLKIRSTKLEDSAMYFCASSRTGATNEKLFFGSGTQLSVL.

The V and J genes are TRBV7-9 and TRBJ2-5; D is tentatively TRBD1 or TRBD2 (5 bases each). Germline CDR1 and CDR2: SEHNR and FQNEAQ (reference sequence). V was pared by 4 bases and J by 4 bases, with 13 bases between. The CDR3 contains 14 residues. The CDR3 DNA sequence: TGTGCCAGCAGCTACGGGGCTAGCTTAGAGACCCAGTACTTC. Protein: CASSYGASLETQYF.

This rearrangement joins TRBV7-2 to TRBJ2-2; TRBD1 matches 11 bases. CDR1 SGHTA and CDR2 FQGNSA come from the germline V gene. V shed 3 bases, J shed 5 bases, and the junction held 8 bases outside the gene matches. The length of the CDR3 is 17 residues. Here the CDR3 DNA reads TGTGCCAGCAGCTTCTCCCCCCGGGACAGGGGGACCGGGGAGCTGTTTTTT. Protein: CASSFSPRDRGTGELFF.

The chain combines TRBV11-3 with TRBJ1-1; weak D call: TRBD1 (5 bases). This CDR3 contains 15 residues. Trimming stripped 1 base from V and 4 bases from J, with 13 bases between. From germline, CDR1 is SGHNT and CDR2 YENEEA. The CDR3 nucleotides are TGTGCCAGCAGCTTAGGTGAGGGGATGGGCACTGAAGCTTTCTTT. This gives the protein CASSLGEGMGTEAFF.

The V call is TRBV7-9, the J call TRBJ2-1, with 7 positions matching TRBD1. This CDR3 has 13 residues. After removal of 5 bases from V and 6 bases from J, the junction contained 4 bases not matched to a gene. Per germline, CDR1 SEHNR and CDR2 FQNEAQ (reference sequence). CDR3 sequence: CASSLQGTNEQFF. DNA for the CDR3: TGTGCCAGCAGCCTACAGGGGACCAATGAGCAGTTCTTC. Together with reference TRBV7-9 and TRBJ2-1, the CDR3 gives the full variable domain: DTGVSQNPRHKITKRGQNVTFRCDPISEHNRLYWYRQTLGQGPEFLTYFQNEAQLEKSRLLSDRFSAERPKGSFSTLEIQRTEQGDSAMYLCASSLQGTNEQFFGPGTRLTVL.

The V call is TRBV13, the J call TRBJ2-5; 10 nucleotides line up with TRBD2. Germline trimming cut 5 bases from V and 7 bases from J; bases unmatched to any gene: 16. Germline V gene sequence: CDR1 PRHDT, CDR2 FYEKMQ (reference sequence). The CDR3 length is 17 residues. The CDR3 DNA is TGTGCCAGCAGCCCGAAGGCGGGACTAGCGTTTCGAGGGACCCAGTACTTC. This translates into CASSPKAGLAFRGTQYF. Full variable domain (rest looked up from reference TRBV13 and TRBJ2-5): AAGVIQSPRHLIKEKRETATLKCYPIPRHDTVYWYQQGPGQDPQFLISFYEKMQSDKGSIPDRFSAQQFSDYHSELNMSSLELGDSALYFCASSPKAGLAFRGTQYFGPGTRLLVL.

The rearrangement joins TRBV6-5 to TRBJ2-7; 8 nucleotides line up with TRBD1. V lost 5 bases to trimming and J lost 3 bases; unmatched junction nucleotides: 3. Germline V CDR1 and CDR2: MNHEY, SVGAGI. This CDR3 region has 13 residues. The CDR3: CASSEQGDYEQYF. Here the CDR3 DNA reads TGTGCCAGCAGTGAACAGGGGGACTACGAGCAGTACTTC.

The chain combines TRBV7-2 with TRBJ1-4, with no clear D. The CDR3 loop spans 18 amino acids. The V end lost 1 base, the J end lost 4 bases, and 19 bases lay between the germline ends. CDR1 is SGHTA and CDR2 is FQGNSA in the germline V gene. The CDR3, as DNA: TGTGCCAGCAGCTTAGTGGCCAGGACCGCCGCGGGTAATGAAAAACTGTTTTTT. Its protein is CASSLVARTAAGNEKLFF.

This clone was seen only once. This chain links TRBV6-5 with TRBJ2-1; D gene uncertain. The CDR3 has 15 residues. Trimming left V 7 bases short and J 0 bases short, with 13 bases between. Germline CDR1 and CDR2: MNHEY and SVGAGI. CDR3: CASTEDFGSYNEQFF. The CDR3 DNA follows: TGTGCCAGCACCGAAGACTTCGGCTCCTACAATGAGCAGTTCTTC.

The chain couples TRBV2 to TRBJ1-2; TRBD1 might be the D (5 bases). Germline CDR1 SNHLY, CDR2 FYNNEI. The CDR3 length is 14 residues. V was shortened by 2 bases and J by 7 bases, with 14 bases between the two germline ends. The CDR3: CASSELPREAGYTF. The CDR3 DNA is TGTGCCAGCAGTGAACTCCCCAGGGAGGCTGGCTACACCTTC.

This chain uses TRBV7-2 with TRBJ1-1; 8 nucleotides align to TRBD1. This CDR3 region has 14 residues. The ends lost 4 bases at V and 6 bases at J; junction bases unmatched: 7. The germline V gene encodes CDR1 SGHTA and CDR2 FQGNSA. The CDR3 bases are TGTGCCAGCAGCTATCACAGGGGGGCGGCTGAAGCTTTCTTT. This codes for CASSYHRGAAEAFF. Complete variable domain (other parts from reference TRBV7-2 and TRBJ1-1): GAGVSQSPSNKVTEKGKDVELRCDPISGHTALYWYRQSLGQGLEFLIYFQGNSAPDKSGLPSDRFSAERTGGSVSTLTIQRTQQEDSAVYLCASSYHRGAAEAFFGQGTRLTVV.

This rearrangement joins TRBV5-1 to TRBJ2-1; tentative D call: TRBD2 (6 bases). Germline assignment: CDR1 SGHRS and CDR2 YFSETQ. This CDR3 contains 17 residues. Trimming took 0 bases from V and 8 from J, leaving 21 bases between them. CDR3 sequence: CASSLALGGTAGDEQFF. In DNA, the CDR3 is TGCGCCAGCAGCTTGGCTTTGGGGGGTACGGCTGGTGATGAGCAGTTCTTC.

The chain has TRBV6-6 and TRBJ2-7; 7 bases agree with TRBD1. There are 14 residues in the CDR3. Trimming cost V 2 bases and J 2 bases; bases outside gene matches: 3. Germline CDR1 and CDR2: MNHNY and SVGAGI (reference sequence). In nucleotides, the CDR3 is TGTGCCAGCAGTTACCCACAGGGGACCTACGAGCAGTACTTC. Residues: CASSYPQGTYEQYF.

This clone was picked up one time. V and J are TRBV5-8 and TRBJ2-5, with D perhaps matching TRBD1 or TRBD2 (5 bases each). V lost 4 bases and J 5 bases, leaving 12 bases between the germline ends. In germline, CDR1 is SGHTS, CDR2 YDEGEE. The CDR3 has 13 residues. CDR3 region: CASSPLGEETQYF. CDR3 DNA sequence: TGTGCCAGCAGCCCTTTGGGGGAGGAGACCCAGTACTTC.

The chain has TRBV2 and TRBJ1-5; possibly TRBD1 for D (5 bases). The CDR3 is made up of 15 amino acids. V was trimmed by 7 bases and J by 8 bases, leaving 21 bases between them. Germline V gives CDR1 SNHLY, CDR2 FYNNEI. As DNA, the CDR3 is TGTGCCAGCACCCAGGGACTATCGGGGGTGGAGCCCCAGCATTTT. It yields the protein CASTQGLSGVEPQHF.

The genes are TRBV5-6 and TRBJ1-6; TRBD1 agrees at 8 bases. Germline V gene data show CDR1 as SGHDT and CDR2 as YYEEEE. The CDR3 extends over 14 amino acids. The V gene end was trimmed by 3 bases and the J gene end by 10 bases; junction bases not matched to a gene: 6. The CDR3 sequence: CASSSRGPGSPLHF. The CDR3 bases are TGTGCCAGCAGCTCCAGGGGGCCCGGGTCACCCCTCCACTTT.

The J gene is TRBJ2-3, the V gene TRBV15, with D perhaps being TRBD1 or TRBD2 (6 bases each). The V and J ends lost 3 bases and 6 bases respectively, with 19 bases between them. The CDR3 length is 16 residues. Germline CDR1 and CDR2: LNHNV and YYDKDF (reference sequence). CDR3 sequence (DNA): TGTGCCACCAGCAGGTCCCGGGGGCGTCAGTCTGATACGCAGTATTTT. Translation gives CATSRSRGRQSDTQYF.

The rearrangement joins TRBV11-3 to TRBJ2-2; 8 nucleotides line up with TRBD1. Losses at the gene ends were 5 bases for V and 7 bases for J; bases not matched to a gene: 9. Germline CDR1 and CDR2: SGHNT and YENEEA. This CDR3 spans 15 amino acids. The CDR3 protein is CASSLRQGQGGELFF. The CDR3 DNA follows: TGTGCCAGCAGCCTCCGACAGGGGCAAGGCGGGGAGCTGTTTTTT. The entire variable domain, with the rest obtained from reference TRBV11-3 and TRBJ2-2, is as follows: EAGVVQSPRYKIIEKKQPVAFWCNPISGHNTLYWYLQNLGQGPELLIRYENEEAVDDSQLPKDRFSAERLKGVDSTLKIQPAELGDSAVYLCASSLRQGQGGELFFGEGSRLTVL.

This clone was counted between two and nine times. V is TRBV2 and J is TRBJ2-5, with TRBD2 as a possible D gene (5 bases). Germline V CDR1 and CDR2: SNHLY, FYNNEI. V shed 2 bases and J shed 5 bases, with 12 bases lying between them. There are 14 residues in the CDR3. As DNA, the CDR3 is TGTGCCAGCAGTGAACGCGAATGGGAGGAGACCCAGTACTTC. Its translation: CASSEREWEETQYF.

The chain joins TRBV11-2 to TRBJ1-4; D call uncertain. V lost 5 bases to trimming and J lost 5 bases, with 15 bases between them. This CDR3 spans 15 amino acids. CDR1 SGHAT and CDR2 FQNNGV come from the germline V gene. The CDR3 region has the DNA TGTGCCAGCAGCCCGCCGTGGACCACAAATGAAAAACTGTTTTTT. Encoded protein: CASSPPWTTNEKLFF.